The present TCR beta chain was sequenced within a study of vaccination and CD4 T cells after COVID-19. Study background: Overlapping spike peptides of SARS-CoV-2, HCoV-NL63, HCoV-OC43 and HCoV-229E were used, and cells were stimulated with them.

Notes on this clonotype: Its target is unknown.

Trimming left V 4 bases short and J 1 base short, with 15 bases between. The CDR3 runs 16 residues. Per the germline V gene, CDR1 is SGDLS and CDR2 is YYNGEE. Cultured CD4+ T-cell DNA underwent Oncomine TCR Beta short-read sequencing. TCRdb analysed the PCR reads with MiXCR anew, one entry per CDR3 protein. The sample comprises roughly 16,000 distinct CDR3 sequences, around 55% of which are singletons, and roughly a third rests with the top ten. Treatment reported: roughly 11-day PBMC culture with coronavirus spike peptide pools or control peptides (ViraFEST assay). The sample here was cultured CD4+ T cells from blood, taken after SARS-CoV-2 vaccination. This chain joins TRBV9 and TRBJ2-1; a possible D gene is TRBD2 (7 bases). The TCR originated in a human donor with COVID-19. DNA for the CDR3: TGTGCCAGCAGCCCTCAAGCGGGGACATCCTACAATGAGCAGTTCTTC. This sequence encodes CASSPQAGTSYNEQFF.